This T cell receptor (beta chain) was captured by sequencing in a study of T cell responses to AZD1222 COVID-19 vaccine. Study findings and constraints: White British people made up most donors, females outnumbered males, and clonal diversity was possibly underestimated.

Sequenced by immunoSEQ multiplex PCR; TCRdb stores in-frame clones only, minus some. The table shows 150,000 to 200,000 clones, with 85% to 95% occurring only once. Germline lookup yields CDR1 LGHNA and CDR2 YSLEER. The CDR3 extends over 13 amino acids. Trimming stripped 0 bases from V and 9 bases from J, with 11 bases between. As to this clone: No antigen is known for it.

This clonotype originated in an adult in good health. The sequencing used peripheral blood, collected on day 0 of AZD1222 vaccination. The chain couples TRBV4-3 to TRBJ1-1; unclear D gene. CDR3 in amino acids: CASSQDLRPKAFF. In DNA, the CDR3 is TGCGCCAGCAGCCAAGATTTAAGGCCTAAAGCTTTCTTT.